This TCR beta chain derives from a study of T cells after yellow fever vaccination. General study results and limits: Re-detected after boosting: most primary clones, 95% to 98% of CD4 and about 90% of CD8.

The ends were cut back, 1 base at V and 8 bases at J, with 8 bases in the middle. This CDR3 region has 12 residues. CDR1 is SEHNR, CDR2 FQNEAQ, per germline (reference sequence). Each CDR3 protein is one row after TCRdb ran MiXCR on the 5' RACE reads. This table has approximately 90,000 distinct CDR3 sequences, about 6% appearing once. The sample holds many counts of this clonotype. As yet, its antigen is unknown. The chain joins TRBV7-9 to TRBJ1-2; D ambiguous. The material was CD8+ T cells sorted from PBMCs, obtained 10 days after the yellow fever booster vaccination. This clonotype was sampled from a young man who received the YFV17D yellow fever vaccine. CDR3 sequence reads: CASSLGLNGYTF. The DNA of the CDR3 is TGTGCCAGCAGCTTAGGACTCAACGGCTACACCTTC.